The entry that follows covers one T cell receptor beta chain sequence. Its antigen remains unknown. The CDR3 length is 15 residues. Germline V CDR1 and CDR2: MNHEY, SMNVEV (reference sequence). Trimming removed 6 bases from V and 2 bases from J, with 17 bases in between. This entry belongs to a study of shared clonotypes between healthy human individuals. Naive CD8 isolation took CD45RO-negative cells positively selected for CCR7 and excluded terminally differentiated effector memory CD45RA+ cells. Only in-frame clones appear in the TCRdb table, and some are missing; sequencing was by immunoSEQ multiplex PCR. The data show about 2.1 million clones, 93% seen once. Points from the study as a whole: It was observed that 5% to 6.5% of naive CD4 clonotypes were shared across a few donors.

The material sequenced was naive CD8+ T cells from PBMCs. The TCR sequence derives from a man aged 18 to 35 in good health. Some clones in this sample may be carry-over from other donors' samples. The J gene is TRBJ2-7, the V gene TRBV27, with D possibly matching TRBD1 (6 bases). CDR3 loop: CASRPTGTNAYEQYF. In nucleotides, the CDR3 is TGTGCCAGCAGACCGACCGGGACAAACGCCTACGAGCAGTACTTC.